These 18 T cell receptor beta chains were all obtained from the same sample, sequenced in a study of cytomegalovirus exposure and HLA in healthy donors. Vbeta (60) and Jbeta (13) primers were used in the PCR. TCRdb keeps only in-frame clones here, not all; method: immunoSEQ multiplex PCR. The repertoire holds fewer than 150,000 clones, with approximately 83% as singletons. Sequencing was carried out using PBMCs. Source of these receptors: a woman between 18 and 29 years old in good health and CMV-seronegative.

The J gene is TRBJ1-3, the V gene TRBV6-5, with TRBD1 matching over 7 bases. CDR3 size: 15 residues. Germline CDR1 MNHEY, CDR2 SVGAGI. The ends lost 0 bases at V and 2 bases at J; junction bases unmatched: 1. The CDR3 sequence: CASSYSRGPGNTIYF. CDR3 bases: TGTGCCAGCAGTTACTCGAGGGGGCCTGGAAACACCATATATTTT.

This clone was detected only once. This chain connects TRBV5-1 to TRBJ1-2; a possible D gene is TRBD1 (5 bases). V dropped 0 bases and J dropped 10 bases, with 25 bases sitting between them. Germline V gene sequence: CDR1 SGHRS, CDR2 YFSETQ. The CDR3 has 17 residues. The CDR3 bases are TGCGCCAGCAGCTTGGTCCAGGGATTAAACCCCGTTATCTACTACACCTTC. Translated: CASSLVQGLNPVIYYTF.

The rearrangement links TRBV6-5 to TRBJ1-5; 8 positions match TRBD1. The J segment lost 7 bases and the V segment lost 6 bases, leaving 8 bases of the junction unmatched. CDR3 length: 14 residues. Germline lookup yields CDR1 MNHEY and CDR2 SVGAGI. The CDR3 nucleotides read TGTGCCAGCAGCAAGACAGGGGTATGGCAGCCCCAGCATTTT. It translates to CASSKTGVWQPQHF.

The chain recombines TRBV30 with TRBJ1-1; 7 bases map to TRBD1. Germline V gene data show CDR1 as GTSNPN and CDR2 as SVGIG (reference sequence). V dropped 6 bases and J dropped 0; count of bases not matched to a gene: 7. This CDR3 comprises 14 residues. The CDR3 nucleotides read TGTGCCTGCAAACGGGACAGCATGAACACTGAAGCTTTCTTT. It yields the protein CACKRDSMNTEAFF.

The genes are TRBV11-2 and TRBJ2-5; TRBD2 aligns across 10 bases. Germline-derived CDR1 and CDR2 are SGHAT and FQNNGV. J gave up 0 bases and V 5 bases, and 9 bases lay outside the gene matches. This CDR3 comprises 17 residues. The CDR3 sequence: CASSEFRAGGYQETQYF. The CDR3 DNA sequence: TGTGCCAGCAGCGAATTCAGAGCGGGAGGGTACCAAGAGACCCAGTACTTC.

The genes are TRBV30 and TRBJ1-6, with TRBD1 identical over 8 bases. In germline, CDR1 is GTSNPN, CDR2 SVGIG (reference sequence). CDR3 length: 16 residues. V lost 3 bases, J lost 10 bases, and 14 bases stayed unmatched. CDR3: CAWSPPHRGLESPLHF. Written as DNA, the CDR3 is TGTGCCTGGAGCCCCCCCCACAGGGGGTTGGAGTCACCCCTCCACTTT.

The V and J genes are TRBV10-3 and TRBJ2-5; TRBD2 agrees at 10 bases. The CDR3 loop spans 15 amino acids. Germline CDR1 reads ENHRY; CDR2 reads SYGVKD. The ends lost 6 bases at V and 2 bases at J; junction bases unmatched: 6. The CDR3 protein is CAIRTSSGGQETQYF. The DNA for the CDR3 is TGTGCCATCAGAACTTCTAGCGGGGGACAAGAGACCCAGTACTTC.

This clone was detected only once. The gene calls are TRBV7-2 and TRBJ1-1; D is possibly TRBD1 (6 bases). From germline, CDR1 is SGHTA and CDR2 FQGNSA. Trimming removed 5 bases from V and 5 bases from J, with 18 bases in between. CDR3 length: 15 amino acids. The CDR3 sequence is CASSPGGGTRTEAFF. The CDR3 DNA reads TGTGCCAGCAGCCCAGGAGGGGGGACTAGGACTGAAGCTTTCTTT.

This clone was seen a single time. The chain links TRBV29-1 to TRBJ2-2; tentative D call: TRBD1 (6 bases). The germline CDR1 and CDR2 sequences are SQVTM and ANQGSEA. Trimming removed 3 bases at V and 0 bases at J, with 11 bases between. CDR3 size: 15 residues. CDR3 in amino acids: CSVDGGFSNTGELFF. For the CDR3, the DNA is TGCAGCGTTGATGGGGGCTTCTCGAACACCGGGGAGCTGTTTTTT.

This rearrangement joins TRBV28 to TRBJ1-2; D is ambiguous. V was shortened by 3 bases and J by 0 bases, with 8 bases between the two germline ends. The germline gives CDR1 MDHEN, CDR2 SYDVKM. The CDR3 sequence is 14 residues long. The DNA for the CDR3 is TGTGCCAGCAGTTTTGTGCGGACTAACTATGGCTACACCTTC. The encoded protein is CASSFVRTNYGYTF.

Here the CDR3 DNA reads TGTGCCAGCAGTCAAACGGGACAGATAGACGGGAGTGGAAACACCATATATTTT. Encoded protein: CASSQTGQIDGSGNTIYF. The rearrangement links TRBV28 to TRBJ1-3; 7 bases line up with TRBD1. Germline V CDR1 and CDR2: MDHEN, SYDVKM. Germline trimming cut 5 bases from V and 3 bases from J; bases unmatched to any gene: 16. The CDR3 loop spans 18 amino acids.

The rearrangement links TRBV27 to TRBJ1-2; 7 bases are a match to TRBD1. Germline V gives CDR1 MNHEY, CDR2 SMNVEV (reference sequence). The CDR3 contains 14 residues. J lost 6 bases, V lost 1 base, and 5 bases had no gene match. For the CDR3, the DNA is TGTGCCAGCAGTTTATTCAGGGGGAGTGATGGCTACACCTTC. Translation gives CASSLFRGSDGYTF.

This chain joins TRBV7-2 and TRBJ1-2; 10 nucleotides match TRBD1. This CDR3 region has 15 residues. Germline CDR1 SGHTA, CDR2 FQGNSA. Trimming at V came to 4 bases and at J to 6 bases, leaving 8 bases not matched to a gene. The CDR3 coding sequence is TGTGCCAGCAGCTCCTTGGGACAGGGGTTGGATGGCTACACCTTC. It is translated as CASSSLGQGLDGYTF.

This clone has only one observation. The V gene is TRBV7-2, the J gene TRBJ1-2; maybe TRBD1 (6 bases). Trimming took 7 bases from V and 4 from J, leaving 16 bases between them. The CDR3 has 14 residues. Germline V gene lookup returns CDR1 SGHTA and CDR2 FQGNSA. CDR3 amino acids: CASTRSGGPYGYTF. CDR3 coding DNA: TGTGCCAGCACCCGGTCGGGGGGGCCCTATGGCTACACCTTC.

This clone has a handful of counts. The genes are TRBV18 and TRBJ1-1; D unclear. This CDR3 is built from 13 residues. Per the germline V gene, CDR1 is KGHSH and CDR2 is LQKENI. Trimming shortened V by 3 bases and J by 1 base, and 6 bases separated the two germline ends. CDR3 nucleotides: TGTGCCAGCTCACCGGGAGCGAACACTGAAGCTTTCTTT. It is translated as CASSPGANTEAFF.

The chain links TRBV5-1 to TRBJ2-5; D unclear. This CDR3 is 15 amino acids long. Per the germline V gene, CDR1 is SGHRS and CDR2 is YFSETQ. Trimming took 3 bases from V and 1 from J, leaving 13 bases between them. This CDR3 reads CASSSTLGVQETQYF. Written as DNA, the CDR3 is TGCGCCAGCAGCTCGACCCTAGGCGTCCAAGAGACCCAGTACTTC.

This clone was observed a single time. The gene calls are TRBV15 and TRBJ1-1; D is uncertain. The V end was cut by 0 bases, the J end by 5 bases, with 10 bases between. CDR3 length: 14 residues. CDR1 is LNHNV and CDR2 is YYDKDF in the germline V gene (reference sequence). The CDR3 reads CATSRDGGETEAFF. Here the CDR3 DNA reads TGTGCCACCAGCAGAGATGGCGGGGAAACTGAAGCTTTCTTT.

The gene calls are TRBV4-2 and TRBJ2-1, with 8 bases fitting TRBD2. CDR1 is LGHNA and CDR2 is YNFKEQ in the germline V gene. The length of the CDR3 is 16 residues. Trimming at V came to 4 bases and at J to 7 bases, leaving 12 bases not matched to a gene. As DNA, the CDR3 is TGTGCCAGCAGCCCGATGGACGGGAGGGGAGTGAATGAGCAGTTCTTC. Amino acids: CASSPMDGRGVNEQFF.